This T cell receptor (beta chain) was captured in a study of blood T cell repertoires in COVID-19. CDR3 length: 20 residues. Trimming cost V 0 bases and J 4 bases, with 25 bases left between them. Germline V gene sequence: CDR1 SGHVS, CDR2 FNYEAQ. Only in-frame clones appear in the TCRdb table, and some are missing; sequencing was by immunoSEQ multiplex PCR. This table holds around 150,000 clones, approximately 86% found once. Sequenced input: peripheral blood. The sequence derives from a man in his 60s with acute or convalescent COVID-19. This chain joins TRBV7-6 and TRBJ1-3; D is possibly TRBD1 (6 bases). The CDR3 reads CASSLAVLPRGAPAGNTIYF. Written as DNA, the CDR3 is TGTGCCAGCAGCTTAGCTGTGTTACCTCGGGGGGCCCCGGCAGGAAACACCATATATTTT.